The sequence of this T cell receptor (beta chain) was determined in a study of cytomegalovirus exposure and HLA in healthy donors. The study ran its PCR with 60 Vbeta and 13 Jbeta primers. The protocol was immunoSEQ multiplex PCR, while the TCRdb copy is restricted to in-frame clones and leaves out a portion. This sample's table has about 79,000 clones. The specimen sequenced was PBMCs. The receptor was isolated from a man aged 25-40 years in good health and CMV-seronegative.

The CDR3 region has the DNA TGCAGCGTTGCCGGCGGCGGGGGAACAGATACGCAGTATTTT. Amino acids: CSVAGGGGTDTQYF. The V gene is TRBV29-1, the J gene TRBJ2-3; TRBD2 agrees at 7 bases. The germline V gene encodes CDR1 SQVTM and CDR2 ANQGSEA. V dropped 4 bases and J dropped 3; count of bases not matched to a gene: 7. This CDR3 is built from 14 residues.